The next 20 T cell receptor beta chains were all read from a single sample in a study of blood T cell repertoires in COVID-19 (dated by TCRdb to between 2020 and 2021). Library preparation used the immunoSEQ multiplex PCR assay. The table comes from immuneACCESS by way of TCRdb, which keeps in-frame sequences with V and J called. Part of the clones is missing from these tables; in studies checked, under half for an unresolved V gene and the rest for unknown reasons. The sample profile shows approximately 12,000 clones; around 82% of them were found once. The ten largest clonotypes hold 21% of the sample. Sequencing was done on a sample of peripheral blood. These receptors originate from a human donor in a cohort sampled during active COVID-19.

The chain carries TRBV6-6 and TRBJ1-1; D is unclear. Germline V gene sequence: CDR1 MNHNY, CDR2 SVGAGI (reference sequence). The CDR3 consists of 17 residues. Trimming pared 5 bases from V and 2 bases from J, leaving 21 bases between. Written as DNA, the CDR3 is TGTGCCAGCAGTCCTAGGTTTCGTCGGCAGCCCAACACTGAAGCTTTCTTT. It specifies CASSPRFRRQPNTEAFF.

The genes are TRBV6-5 and TRBJ1-1, with D maybe TRBD1 (6 bases). The V end lost 5 bases, the J end lost 1 base, and 14 bases lay between the germline ends. The CDR3 sequence is 15 residues long. CDR1 is MNHEY and CDR2 is SVGAGI in the germline V gene. The CDR3 loop reads CASSTQGRRNTEAFF. As DNA, the CDR3 is TGTGCCAGCAGTACTCAGGGGCGAAGGAACACTGAAGCTTTCTTT.

The count of this clone is one. CDR3 DNA: TGCGCCAGCAGCTTGGATGGAGGTGCTGGGGCCAACGTCCTGACTTTC. Residues: CASSLDGGAGANVLTF. The genes are TRBV5-1 and TRBJ2-6; tentative D call: TRBD2 (5 bases). V dropped 0 bases and J dropped 2 bases, with 9 bases sitting between them. The CDR3 is made up of 16 amino acids. The germline gives CDR1 SGHRS, CDR2 YFSETQ. The entire variable domain, with the rest obtained from reference TRBV5-1 and TRBJ2-6, is as follows: KAGVTQTPRYLIKTRGQQVTLSCSPISGHRSVSWYQQTPGQGLQFLFEYFSETQRNKGNFPGRFSGRQFSNSRSEMNVSTLELGDSALYLCASSLDGGAGANVLTFGAGSRLTVL.

This clone appeared once. V is TRBV6-2 or TRBV6-3 and J is TRBJ2-1; 7 positions agree with TRBD2. Germline lookup yields CDR1 MNHEY and CDR2 SVGEGT. Trimming took 2 bases from V and 2 from J; bases not matched to a gene: 3. CDR3 size: 15 residues. The CDR3 protein is CASSYGGEPYNEQFF. For the CDR3, the DNA is TGTGCCAGCAGTTACGGGGGGGAACCCTACAATGAGCAGTTCTTC.

The chain combines TRBV5-5 with TRBJ1-5; 7 nucleotides align to TRBD1. V trimming: 0 bases; J trimming: 6 bases; junction bases outside the gene matches: 6. Germline V gene sequence: CDR1 SGHKS, CDR2 YYEKEE (reference sequence). The CDR3 runs to 15 residues. CDR3 sequence reads: CASSLATGVRQPQHF. CDR3 DNA: TGTGCCAGCAGCTTGGCTACAGGGGTTCGTCAGCCCCAGCATTTT. The whole variable domain, remainder taken from reference TRBV5-5 and TRBJ1-5, is DAGVTQSPTHLIKTRGQQVTLRCSPISGHKSVSWYQQVLGQGPQFIFQYYEKEERGRGNFPDRFSARQFPNYSSELNVNALLLGDSALYLCASSLATGVRQPQHFGDGTRLSIL.

The rearrangement uses TRBV5-1 and TRBJ1-6, with TRBD1 identical over 10 bases. CDR3 length: 15 amino acids. CDR1 and CDR2 from the germline V gene are SGHRS and YFSETQ. The trim removed 1 base at V and 10 bases at J, leaving 5 bases unmatched. CDR3 nucleotide sequence: TGCGCCAGCAGCTTGTTCGGGACAGGGGTATCACCCCTCCACTTT. It is translated as CASSLFGTGVSPLHF.

This chain uses TRBV18 with TRBJ2-1; maybe TRBD1 (5 bases). Trimming took off 3 bases at V and 0 bases at J, with 12 bases between the two ends. The CDR3 is 16 amino acids. Germline V gene sequence: CDR1 KGHSH, CDR2 LQKENI. The CDR3 loop is CASSPQVTVSYNEQFF. CDR3 in DNA: TGTGCCAGCTCACCTCAGGTGACAGTCTCCTACAATGAGCAGTTCTTC.

The V and J genes are TRBV30 and TRBJ1-4; 7 bases agree with TRBD1. The CDR3 is made up of 15 amino acids. V gave up 2 bases and J gave up 5 bases; unmatched junction bases: 8. Germline V gives CDR1 GTSNPN, CDR2 SVGIG (reference sequence). DNA for the CDR3: TGTGCCTGGAGTCCGCAACAGGGGAGCAATGAAAAACTGTTTTTT. Translated, it gives CAWSPQQGSNEKLFF.

The chain employs TRBV7-2 and TRBJ1-4, with D possibly TRBD1 on 5 matching bases. The CDR3 consists of 17 residues. The germline gives CDR1 SGHTA, CDR2 FQGNSA. Trimming took 2 bases from V and 4 from J, leaving 17 bases between them. The CDR3 DNA reads as TGTGCCAGCAGCTTAAGGCAGGGCACGAACAGTAATGAAAAACTGTTTTTT. Translated, it gives CASSLRQGTNSNEKLFF.

Only one count was recorded for this clone. The chain links TRBV7-3 to TRBJ1-5, with a tentative D call TRBD1 (6 bases). Germline CDR1 SGHTA, CDR2 FQGTGA. The ends were cut back, 5 bases at V and 4 bases at J, with 9 bases in the middle. The CDR3 runs to 13 residues. Here the CDR3 reads CASSRQANQPQHF. DNA of the CDR3: TGTGCCAGCAGCCGACAGGCGAATCAGCCCCAGCATTTT. The full variable domain, its missing parts supplied by reference TRBV7-3 and TRBJ1-5, is GAGVSQTPSNKVTEKGKYVELRCDPISGHTALYWYRQSLGQGPEFLIYFQGTGAADDSGLPNDRFFAVRPEGSVSTLKIQRTERGDSAVYLCASSRQANQPQHFGDGTRLSIL.

J is TRBJ1-4 and V is TRBV4-1; a weak D match, TRBD1 (6 bases). Germline CDR1 MGHRA, CDR2 YSYEKL. The CDR3 covers 15 residues. The V gene lost 0 bases and the J gene lost 3 bases, with 8 bases spanning the gap. The CDR3 here is CASSQERTANEKLFF. In DNA, the CDR3 is TGCGCCAGCAGCCAAGAGAGGACAGCTAATGAAAAACTGTTTTTT.

V and J are TRBV9 and TRBJ2-3; perhaps TRBD1 as D (5 bases). Germline CDR1 reads SGDLS; CDR2 reads YYNGEE. Trimming took off 0 bases at V and 3 bases at J, with 11 bases between the two ends. CDR3 length: 15 residues. CDR3 amino acids: CASSVEQGRTDTQYF. As DNA, the CDR3 is TGTGCCAGCAGCGTAGAGCAGGGAAGGACAGATACGCAGTATTTT.

J is TRBJ1-5 and V is TRBV12-2. TRBV12-2 is reported as a pseudogene. This CDR3 has 17 residues. Here the CDR3 DNA reads TGTGCAAGTCGCTTATCGAGGACGGGGGAGGGCAATCAGCCCCAGCATTTT. Translated, it gives CASRLSRTGEGNQPQHF.

The rearrangement links TRBV30 to TRBJ1-6; D is ambiguous. Trimming stripped 2 bases from V and 0 bases from J, with 11 bases between. Per germline, CDR1 GTSNPN and CDR2 SVGIG (reference sequence). The CDR3 contains 16 residues. CDR3 DNA sequence: TGTGCCTGGAGTACGAAGGCTAGCTCCTATAATTCACCCCTCCACTTT. This translates into CAWSTKASSYNSPLHF.

CDR3 residues: CASSVEGQGVGAFF. CDR3 nucleotide sequence: TGTGCCAGCAGCGTAGAGGGACAGGGAGTGGGGGCTTTCTTT. The chain carries TRBV9 and TRBJ1-1; 9 nucleotides agree with TRBD1. CDR1 and CDR2 from the germline V gene are SGDLS and YYNGEE. V dropped 0 bases and J dropped 11; count of bases not matched to a gene: 8. This CDR3 comprises 14 residues.

The chain employs TRBV28 and TRBJ1-2, with D uncertain. Germline V gives CDR1 MDHEN, CDR2 SYDVKM. V was clipped by 1 base and J by 6 bases, with 9 bases between them. This CDR3 is built from 13 residues. In nucleotides, the CDR3 is TGTGCCAGCAGTTTATTATCGGGTAATGGCTACACCTTC. Its protein is CASSLLSGNGYTF.

V is TRBV24-1 and J is TRBJ1-2; 8 bases map to TRBD1. Germline-derived CDR1 and CDR2 are KGHDR and SFDVKD. This CDR3 comprises 14 residues. V lost 3 bases to trimming and J lost 3 bases; unmatched junction nucleotides: 2. The CDR3 nucleotides read TGTGCCACCAGTGATCCGACAGGGGACTATGGCTACACCTTC. It encodes CATSDPTGDYGYTF.

This chain joins TRBV11-2 and TRBJ2-3; no reliable D call. The CDR3 spans 14 residues. Germline lookup yields CDR1 SGHAT and CDR2 FQNNGV. The germline V and J ends were trimmed by 5 bases and 1 base, with 10 bases remaining between them. CDR3 sequence reads: CASSPSVGTDTQYF. The CDR3 DNA sequence: TGTGCCAGCAGCCCCTCGGTGGGCACAGATACGCAGTATTTT.

Points on this clone: In the same sample, other DNA sequences code for this CDR3. This sequence joins TRBV12-3 or TRBV12-4 and TRBJ1-4; 10 nucleotides match TRBD1. This CDR3 region has 13 residues. Germline trimming cut 5 bases from V and 7 bases from J; bases unmatched to any gene: 1. CDR3 in amino acids: CASSGQGGEKLFF. The CDR3 DNA reads as TGTGCCAGCAGTGGACAGGGGGGTGAAAAACTGTTTTTT.

J is TRBJ1-2 and V is TRBV6-5; D gene ambiguous. Germline-derived CDR1 and CDR2 are MNHEY and SVGAGI. V lost 0 bases and J lost 5, with 7 bases in between. This CDR3 contains 13 residues. For the CDR3, the DNA is TGTGCCAGCAGTTACTCGACGACTTATGGCTACACCTTC. Translating gives CASSYSTTYGYTF.